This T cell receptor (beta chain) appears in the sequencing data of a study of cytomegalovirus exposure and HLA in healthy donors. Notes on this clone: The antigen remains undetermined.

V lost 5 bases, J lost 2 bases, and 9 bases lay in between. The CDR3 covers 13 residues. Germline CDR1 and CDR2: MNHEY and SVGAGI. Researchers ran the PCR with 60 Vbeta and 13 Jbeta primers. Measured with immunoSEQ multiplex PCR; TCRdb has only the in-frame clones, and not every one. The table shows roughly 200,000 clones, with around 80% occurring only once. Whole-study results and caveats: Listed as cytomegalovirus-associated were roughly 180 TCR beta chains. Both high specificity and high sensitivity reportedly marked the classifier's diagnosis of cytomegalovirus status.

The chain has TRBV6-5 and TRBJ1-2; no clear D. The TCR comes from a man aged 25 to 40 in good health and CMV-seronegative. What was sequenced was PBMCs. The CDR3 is CASSIHKNYGYTF. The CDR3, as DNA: TGTGCCAGCAGTATTCACAAGAACTATGGCTACACCTTC.